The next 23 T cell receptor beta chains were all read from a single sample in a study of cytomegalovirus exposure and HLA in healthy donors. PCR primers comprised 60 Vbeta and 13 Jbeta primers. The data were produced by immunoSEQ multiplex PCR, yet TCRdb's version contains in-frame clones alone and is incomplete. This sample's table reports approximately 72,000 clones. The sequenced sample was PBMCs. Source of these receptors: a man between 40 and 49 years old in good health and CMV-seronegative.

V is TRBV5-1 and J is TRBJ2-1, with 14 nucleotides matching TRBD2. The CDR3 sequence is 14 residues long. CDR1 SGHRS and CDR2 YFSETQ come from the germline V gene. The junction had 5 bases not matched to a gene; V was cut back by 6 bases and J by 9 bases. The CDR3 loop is CASTGLAGGGEQFF. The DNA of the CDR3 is TGCGCCAGCACTGGACTAGCGGGGGGAGGTGAGCAGTTCTTC. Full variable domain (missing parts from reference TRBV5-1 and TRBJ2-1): KAGVTQTPRYLIKTRGQQVTLSCSPISGHRSVSWYQQTPGQGLQFLFEYFSETQRNKGNFPGRFSGRQFSNSRSEMNVSTLELGDSALYLCASTGLAGGGEQFFGPGTRLTVL.

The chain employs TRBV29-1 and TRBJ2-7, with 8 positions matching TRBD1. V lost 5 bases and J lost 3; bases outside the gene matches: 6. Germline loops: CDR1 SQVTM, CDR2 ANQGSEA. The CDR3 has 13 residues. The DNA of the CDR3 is TGCAGCGTTTTATATACAGGGGGCTACGAGCAGTACTTC. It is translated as CSVLYTGGYEQYF.

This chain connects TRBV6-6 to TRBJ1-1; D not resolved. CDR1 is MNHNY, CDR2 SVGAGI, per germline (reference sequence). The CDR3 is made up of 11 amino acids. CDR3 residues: CASTMNTEAFF. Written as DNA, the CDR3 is TGTGCTTCAACTATGAACACTGAAGCTTTCTTT.

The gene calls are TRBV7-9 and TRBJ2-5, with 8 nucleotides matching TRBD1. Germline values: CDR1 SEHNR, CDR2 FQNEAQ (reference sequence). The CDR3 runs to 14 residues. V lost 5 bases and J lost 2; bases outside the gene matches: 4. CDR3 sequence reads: CASSIGQGQETQYF. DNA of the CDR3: TGTGCCAGCAGCATCGGACAGGGACAAGAGACCCAGTACTTC.

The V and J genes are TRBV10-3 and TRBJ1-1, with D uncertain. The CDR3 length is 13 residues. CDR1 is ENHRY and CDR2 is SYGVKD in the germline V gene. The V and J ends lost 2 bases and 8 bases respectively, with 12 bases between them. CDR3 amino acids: CAISEPGKDEAFF. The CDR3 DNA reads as TGTGCCATCAGTGAGCCGGGAAAGGACGAAGCTTTCTTT.

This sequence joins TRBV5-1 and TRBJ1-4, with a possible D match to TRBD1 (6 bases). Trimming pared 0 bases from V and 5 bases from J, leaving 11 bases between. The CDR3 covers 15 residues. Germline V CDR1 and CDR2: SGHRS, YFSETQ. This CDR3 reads CASSLAGTINEKLFF. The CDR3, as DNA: TGCGCCAGCAGCTTGGCCGGGACAATAAATGAAAAACTGTTTTTT.

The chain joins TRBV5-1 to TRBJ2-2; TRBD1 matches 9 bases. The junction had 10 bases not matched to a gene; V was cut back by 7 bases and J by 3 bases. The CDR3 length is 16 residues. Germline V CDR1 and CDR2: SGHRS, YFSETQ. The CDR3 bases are TGCGCCAGCTTTCCTACAGGGGGCTCGGACACCGGGGAGCTGTTTTTT. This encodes CASFPTGGSDTGELFF.

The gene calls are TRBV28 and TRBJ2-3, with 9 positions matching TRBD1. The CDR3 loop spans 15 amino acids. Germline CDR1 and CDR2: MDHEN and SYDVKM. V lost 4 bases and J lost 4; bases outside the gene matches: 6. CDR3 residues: CASSSIQGAADTQYF. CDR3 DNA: TGTGCCAGCAGTTCTATACAGGGGGCAGCAGATACGCAGTATTTT.

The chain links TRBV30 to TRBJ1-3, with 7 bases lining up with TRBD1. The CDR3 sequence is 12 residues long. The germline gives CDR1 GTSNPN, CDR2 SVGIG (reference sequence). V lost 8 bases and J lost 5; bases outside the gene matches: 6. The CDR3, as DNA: TGTGCCGGCGGGACAGCTAGAAACACCATATATTTT. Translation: CAGGTARNTIYF.

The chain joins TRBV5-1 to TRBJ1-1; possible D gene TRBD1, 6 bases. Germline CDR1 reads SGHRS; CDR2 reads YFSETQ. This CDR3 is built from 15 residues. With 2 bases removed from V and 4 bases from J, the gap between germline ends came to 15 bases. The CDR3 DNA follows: TGCGCCAGCAGCTTATCAGAGGGGGTCTTCACTGAAGCTTTCTTT. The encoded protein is CASSLSEGVFTEAFF. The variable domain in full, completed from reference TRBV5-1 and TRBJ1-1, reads KAGVTQTPRYLIKTRGQQVTLSCSPISGHRSVSWYQQTPGQGLQFLFEYFSETQRNKGNFPGRFSGRQFSNSRSEMNVSTLELGDSALYLCASSLSEGVFTEAFFGQGTRLTVV.

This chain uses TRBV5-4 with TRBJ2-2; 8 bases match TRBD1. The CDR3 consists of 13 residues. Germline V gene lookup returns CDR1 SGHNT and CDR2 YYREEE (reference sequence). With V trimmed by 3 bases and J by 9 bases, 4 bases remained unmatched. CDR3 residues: CASSWTGSRELFF. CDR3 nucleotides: TGTGCCAGCAGCTGGACAGGGTCCCGGGAGCTGTTTTTT.

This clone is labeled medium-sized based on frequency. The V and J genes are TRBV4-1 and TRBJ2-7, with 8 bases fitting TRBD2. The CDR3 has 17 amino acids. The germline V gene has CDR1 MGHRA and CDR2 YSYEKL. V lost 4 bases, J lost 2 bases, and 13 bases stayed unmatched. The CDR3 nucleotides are TGCGCCAGCAGCCTCACCCCGGGGGGGAGGGGACCCTACGAGCAGTACTTC. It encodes CASSLTPGGRGPYEQYF.

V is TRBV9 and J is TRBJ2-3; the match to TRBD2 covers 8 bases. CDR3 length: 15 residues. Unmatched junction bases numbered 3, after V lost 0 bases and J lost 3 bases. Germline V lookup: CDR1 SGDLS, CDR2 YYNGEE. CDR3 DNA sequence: TGTGCCAGCAGCGTAGGTCGGGGGGGTACAGATACGCAGTATTTT. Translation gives CASSVGRGGTDTQYF. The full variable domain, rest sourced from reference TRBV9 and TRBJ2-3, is DSGVTQTPKHLITATGQRVTLRCSPRSGDLSVYWYQQSLDQGLQFLIQYYNGEERAKGNILERFSAQQFPDLHSELNLSSLELGDSALYFCASSVGRGGTDTQYFGPGTRLTVL.

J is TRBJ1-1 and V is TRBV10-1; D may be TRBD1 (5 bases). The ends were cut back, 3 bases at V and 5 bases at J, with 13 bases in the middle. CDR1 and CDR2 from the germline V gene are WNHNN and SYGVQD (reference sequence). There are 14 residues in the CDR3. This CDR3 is CASSDGGAQTEAFF. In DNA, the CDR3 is TGCGCCAGCAGTGACGGAGGGGCACAAACTGAAGCTTTCTTT.

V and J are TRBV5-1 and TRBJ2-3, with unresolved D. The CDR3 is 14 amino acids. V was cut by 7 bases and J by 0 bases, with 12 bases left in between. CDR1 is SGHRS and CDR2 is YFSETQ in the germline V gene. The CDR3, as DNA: TGCGCCAGCGGCTCGCGTAGTAGCACAGATACGCAGTATTTT. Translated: CASGSRSSTDTQYF. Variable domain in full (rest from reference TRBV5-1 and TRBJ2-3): KAGVTQTPRYLIKTRGQQVTLSCSPISGHRSVSWYQQTPGQGLQFLFEYFSETQRNKGNFPGRFSGRQFSNSRSEMNVSTLELGDSALYLCASGSRSSTDTQYFGPGTRLTVL.

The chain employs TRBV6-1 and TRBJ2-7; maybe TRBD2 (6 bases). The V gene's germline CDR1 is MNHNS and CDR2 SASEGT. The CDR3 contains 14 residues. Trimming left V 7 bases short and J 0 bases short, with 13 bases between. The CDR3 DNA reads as TGTGCCAGCATTAGGGACGGGAGCTCCTACGAGCAGTACTTC. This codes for CASIRDGSSYEQYF.

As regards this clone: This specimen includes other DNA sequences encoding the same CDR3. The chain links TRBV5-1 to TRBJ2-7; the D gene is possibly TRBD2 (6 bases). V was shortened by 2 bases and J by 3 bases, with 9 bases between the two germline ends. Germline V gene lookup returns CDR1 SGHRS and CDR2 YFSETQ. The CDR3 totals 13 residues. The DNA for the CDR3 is TGCGCCAGCAGCTTTCTCGGGGGCTACGAGCAGTACTTC. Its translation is CASSFLGGYEQYF.

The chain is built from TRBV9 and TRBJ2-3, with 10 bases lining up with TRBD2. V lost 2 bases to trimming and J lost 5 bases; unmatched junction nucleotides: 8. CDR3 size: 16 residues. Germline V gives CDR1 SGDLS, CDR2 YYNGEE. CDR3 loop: CASSVYTSGAGDTQYF. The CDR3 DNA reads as TGTGCCAGCAGCGTCTATACTAGCGGGGCTGGAGATACGCAGTATTTT.

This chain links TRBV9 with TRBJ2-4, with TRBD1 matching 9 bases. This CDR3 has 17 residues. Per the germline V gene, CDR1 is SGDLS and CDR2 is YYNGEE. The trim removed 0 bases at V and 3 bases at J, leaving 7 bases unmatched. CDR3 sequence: CASSVAGTGFNKNIQYF. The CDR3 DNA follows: TGTGCCAGCAGCGTAGCCGGGACAGGGTTTAACAAAAACATTCAGTACTTC.

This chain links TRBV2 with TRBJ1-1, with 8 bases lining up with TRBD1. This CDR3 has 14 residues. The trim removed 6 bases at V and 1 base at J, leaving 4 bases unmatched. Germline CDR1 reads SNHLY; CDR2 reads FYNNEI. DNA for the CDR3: TGTGCCAGCAGCGCCGGACAGGGGAACACTGAAGCTTTCTTT. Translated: CASSAGQGNTEAFF.

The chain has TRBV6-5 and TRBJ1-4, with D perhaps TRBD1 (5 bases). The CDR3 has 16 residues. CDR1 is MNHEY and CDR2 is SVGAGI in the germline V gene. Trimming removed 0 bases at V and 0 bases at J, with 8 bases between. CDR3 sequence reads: CASSYSAGATNEKLFF. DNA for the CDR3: TGTGCCAGCAGTTACTCGGCGGGGGCAACTAATGAAAAACTGTTTTTT.

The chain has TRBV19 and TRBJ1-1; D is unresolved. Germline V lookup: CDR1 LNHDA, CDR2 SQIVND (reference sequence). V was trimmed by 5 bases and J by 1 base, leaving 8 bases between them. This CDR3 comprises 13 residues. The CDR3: CASSEQRNTEAFF. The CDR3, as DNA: TGTGCCAGTAGTGAACAGAGGAACACTGAAGCTTTCTTT.

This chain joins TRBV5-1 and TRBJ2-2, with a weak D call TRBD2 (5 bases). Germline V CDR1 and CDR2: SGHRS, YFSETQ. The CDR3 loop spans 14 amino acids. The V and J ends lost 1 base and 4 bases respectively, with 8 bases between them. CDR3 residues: CASSLPGFTGELFF. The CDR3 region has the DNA TGCGCCAGCAGCTTGCCGGGGTTCACCGGGGAGCTGTTTTTT. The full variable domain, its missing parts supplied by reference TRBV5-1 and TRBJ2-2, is KAGVTQTPRYLIKTRGQQVTLSCSPISGHRSVSWYQQTPGQGLQFLFEYFSETQRNKGNFPGRFSGRQFSNSRSEMNVSTLELGDSALYLCASSLPGFTGELFFGEGSRLTVL.